Presented here are 8 T cell receptor beta chains from one specimen sequenced in a study of T cells in Graves' hyperthyroidism and ophthalmopathy. The CDR3 regions of TCR beta were amplified from RNA transcripts. The HTBI primer set was used in a first-round RT-PCR of the TCR CDR3. TCRdb re-derived calls from the multiplex PCR reads in MiXCR, one entry per CDR3 protein. The sample lists around 340,000 distinct CDR3 sequences, 20% to 25% occurring once. The material sequenced was blood. These receptors originate from a woman aged 50 to 60 with Graves' hyperthyroidism.

In its sample, this clonotype was seen a few times. This chain joins TRBV20-1 and TRBJ1-1; 7 bases are shared with TRBD1. Germline V gives CDR1 DFQATT, CDR2 SNEGSKA (reference sequence). J lost 3 bases, V lost 1 base, and 11 bases had no gene match. The CDR3 covers 16 residues. The CDR3 DNA reads TGCAGTGCTAGAGCTCGACAGGGCGTAAGGGACACTGAAGCTTTCTTT. This translates into CSARARQGVRDTEAFF.

This clonotype was observed many times. The chain has TRBV5-6 and TRBJ2-7, with 10 bases identical to TRBD2. The trim removed 2 bases at V and 6 bases at J, leaving 2 bases unmatched. Germline CDR1 is SGHDT and CDR2 is YYEEEE. This CDR3 has 13 amino acids. As DNA, the CDR3 is TGTGCCAGCAGCTTAGTAGCGGGAGGCGAGCAGTACTTC. Its protein is CASSLVAGGEQYF.

This chain links TRBV2 with TRBJ1-5; no firm D call. The CDR3 extends over 17 amino acids. With 6 bases removed from V and 0 bases from J, the gap between germline ends came to 18 bases. Germline V gene data show CDR1 as SNHLY and CDR2 as FYNNEI. The CDR3 DNA reads as TGTGCCAGCAGCTTAGGGCCCTCACTTAATAGCAATCAGCCCCAGCATTTT. Its translation: CASSLGPSLNSNQPQHF.

Points on this clonotype: Since a much larger clone is just one base distant, this may be a read error. The V call is TRBV30, the J call TRBJ2-2; maybe TRBD2 (5 bases). CDR3 length: 14 amino acids. In germline, CDR1 is GTSNPN, CDR2 SVGIG (reference sequence). The CDR3 DNA reads as TGTGCCTGGAGTGTACTTTGGGGAACCGGGGAGCTGCTTTTT. Translated, it gives CAWSVLWGTGELLF.

The V and J genes are TRBV2 and TRBJ1-1; 7 bases line up with TRBD1. Germline V gives CDR1 SNHLY, CDR2 FYNNEI. With V trimmed by 6 bases and J by 7 bases, 8 bases remained unmatched. The CDR3 totals 13 residues. CDR3 nucleotide sequence: TGTGCCAGCAGGAGGGGGCAGGCGAATGAAGCTTTCTTT. It encodes CASRRGQANEAFF. Together with reference TRBV2 and TRBJ1-1, the CDR3 gives the full variable domain: EPEVTQTPSHQVTQMGQEVILRCVPISNHLYFYWYRQILGQKVEFLVSFYNNEISEKSEIFDDQFSVERPDGSNFTLKIRSTKLEDSAMYFCASRRGQANEAFFGQGTRLTVV.

This clonotype was detected many times. The V and J genes are TRBV9 and TRBJ2-1, with unresolved D. Per the germline V gene, CDR1 is SGDLS and CDR2 is YYNGEE. CDR3 length: 14 amino acids. V dropped 0 bases and J dropped 9 bases, with 13 bases sitting between them. The CDR3 region has the DNA TGTGCCAGCAGCGTAGTGGCTAGTGACGCTGAGCAGTTCTTC. The encoded protein is CASSVVASDAEQFF.

With respect to this clonotype: This could be a read error, since a much larger clone is one nucleotide away. The gene calls are TRBV2 and TRBJ2-5; TRBD2 aligns across 9 bases. There are 13 residues in the CDR3. Germline CDR1 is SNHLY and CDR2 is FYNNEI. Losses at the gene ends were 6 bases for V and 7 bases for J; bases not matched to a gene: 6. CDR3 bases: TGTGCCAGCAGGGGACTAGCTGTGGGGACCCAGTACTTC. Translation gives CASRGLAVGTQYF.

The chain joins TRBV4-1 to TRBJ2-7, with unresolved D. The CDR3 is 14 amino acids. Germline V CDR1 and CDR2: MGHRA, YSYEKL. V shed 0 bases and J shed 7 bases, with 13 bases lying between them. Here the CDR3 DNA reads TGCGCCAGCAGCCAAGATCTGAACTTGGGGGAGCAGTACTTC. It translates to CASSQDLNLGEQYF.